Sequencing of this T cell receptor (beta chain) was carried out in a study of control samples from healthy donors and cancer patients (dated by TCRdb to 2020 to 2022). Preparation of the library involved the immunoSEQ multiplex PCR assay. TCRdb provides this immuneACCESS table in a form limited to in-frame rearrangements. Some clones are lacking; in checked studies, under half of them reflect an unresolved V gene, and why the rest are absent is not known. The sample table holds over 100,000 clones, of which approximately 89% were seen once. Of the sample, less than 3.5% falls within the top ten clones. The CDR3 covers 16 residues, taking in both the cysteine and the phenylalanine. Just CDR3 DNA is preserved here, 48 bases in frame from base 1. V loses 2 bases, J loses 8 bases, and the germline ends lie 21 bases apart. According to the germline V gene (reference sequence), CDR1 reads GTSNPN and CDR2 reads SVGIG.

Turning to this clone: Its antigen is currently not known. One base away there is no much larger clone; base qualities are not given.

Sequenced: blood. This sequence originates from a man aged 35-49 years in good health. This sequence uses TRBV30 and TRBJ1-4; the D gene lacks a confident call. The DNA sequence reads TGTGCCTGGAGTCCAAAGACCAGCCCGGGTTTCGAAAAACTGTTTTTT. This is translated as CAWSPKTSPGFEKLFF.